These 27 T cell receptor beta chains originate from one sample sequenced in a study of blood T cell repertoires in COVID-19. The assay was immunoSEQ multiplex PCR, and TCRdb's table has in-frame clones only and misses some. The sample contains 300,000 or so clones, about nine tenths of which appear only once. The specimen sequenced was PBMCs or T cells enriched from blood (not recorded which). These receptors originate from a woman younger than 35 who had recovered from COVID-19.

The CDR3 loop reads CASIRGMAGGEETQYF. CDR3 sequence (DNA): TGTGCCAGTATTCGTGGTATGGCGGGAGGGGAAGAGACCCAGTACTTC. The J gene is TRBJ2-5, the V gene TRBV3-1 (or the pseudogene TRBV3-2), with TRBD2 matching 9 bases. The CDR3 is 16 amino acids. Per germline, CDR1 LGHDT and CDR2 YNNKEL (reference sequence). The V gene end was trimmed by 9 bases and the J gene end by 3 bases; junction bases not matched to a gene: 14.

The gene calls are TRBV25-1 and TRBJ1-1, with D possibly TRBD1 on 6 matching bases. CDR1 MGHDK and CDR2 SYGVNS come from the germline V gene. Trimming pared 4 bases from V and 6 bases from J, leaving 9 bases between. The CDR3 runs to 12 residues. The CDR3 reads CASSGNRAEAFF. The CDR3 DNA sequence: TGTGCCAGCAGTGGGAACAGGGCTGAAGCTTTCTTT. The complete variable domain, with remaining parts taken from reference TRBV25-1 and TRBJ1-1, reads EADIYQTPRYLVIGTGKKITLECSQTMGHDKMYWYQQDPGMELHLIHYSYGVNSTEKGDLSSESTVSRIRTEHFPLTLESARPSHTSQYLCASSGNRAEAFFGQGTRLTVV.

The V gene is TRBV30, the J gene TRBJ1-1; no clear D. There are 11 residues in the CDR3. V was clipped by 3 bases and J by 8 bases, with 10 bases between them. The germline CDR1 and CDR2 sequences are GTSNPN and SVGIG (reference sequence). The CDR3 sequence: CAWSGYREAFF. CDR3 nucleotides: TGTGCCTGGAGCGGGTACCGAGAAGCTTTCTTT.

This chain connects TRBV19 to TRBJ1-5; TRBD1 aligns across 7 bases. This CDR3 spans 16 amino acids. Germline V lookup: CDR1 LNHDA, CDR2 SQIVND (reference sequence). Trimming at V came to 0 bases and at J to 4 bases, leaving 6 bases not matched to a gene. The CDR3 bases are TGTGCCAGTAGTATAGATTTGGCAGGGGGGAATCAGCCCCAGCATTTT. This gives the protein CASSIDLAGGNQPQHF. The variable domain in full, with the rest retrieved from reference TRBV19 and TRBJ1-5, is DGGITQSPKYLFRKEGQNVTLSCEQNLNHDAMYWYRQDPGQGLRLIYYSQIVNDFQKGDIAEGYSVSREKKESFPLTVTSAQKNPTAFYLCASSIDLAGGNQPQHFGDGTRLSIL.

As regards this clone: One end of the junction does not line up with germline, which may come from a read error. The genes are TRBV10-2 and TRBJ1-1; the D is unclear. The CDR3 covers 8 residues. Germline values: CDR1 WSHSY, CDR2 SAAADI. CDR3 region: CASRDTGF. The CDR3 nucleotides are TGCGCCAGTAGAGATACGGGCTTT.

The chain has TRBV7-2 and TRBJ2-5; D ambiguous. The CDR3 runs to 13 residues. V lost 2 bases and J 5 bases, leaving 9 bases between the germline ends. Germline values: CDR1 SGHTA, CDR2 FQGNSA. CDR3 nucleotide sequence: TGTGCCAGCAGCTTATTTCTCGGGGAGACCCAGTACTTC. It translates to CASSLFLGETQYF.

This chain links TRBV6-5 with TRBJ1-1; no firm D call. Germline V lookup: CDR1 MNHEY, CDR2 SVGAGI. This CDR3 comprises 13 residues. Trimming took 6 bases from V and 1 from J, leaving 9 bases between them. CDR3: CASRIQWNTEAFF. The CDR3 nucleotides read TGTGCCAGCAGGATACAGTGGAACACTGAAGCTTTCTTT.

J is TRBJ2-1 and V is TRBV7-2; D is undetermined. The V gene lost 5 bases and the J gene lost 5 bases, with 10 bases spanning the gap. The germline V gene has CDR1 SGHTA and CDR2 FQGNSA. The CDR3 spans 13 residues. The chain's CDR3 is CASSPQTNNEQFF. For the CDR3, the DNA is TGTGCCAGCAGCCCACAGACCAACAATGAGCAGTTCTTC.

The chain joins TRBV4-1 to TRBJ2-5; perhaps TRBD1 as D (6 bases). Trimming took off 0 bases at V and 2 bases at J, with 10 bases between the two ends. The V gene's germline CDR1 is MGHRA and CDR2 YSYEKL. The CDR3 has 15 residues. CDR3 region: CASSQDGTSQETQYF. In nucleotides, the CDR3 is TGCGCCAGCAGCCAAGACGGGACATCTCAAGAGACCCAGTACTTC.

The genes are TRBV19 and TRBJ2-7; no definite D call. Germline CDR1 LNHDA, CDR2 SQIVND (reference sequence). The V end was cut by 1 base, the J end by 2 bases, with 21 bases between. CDR3 length equals 18 residues. This CDR3 reads CASSIGIVEEITAYEQYF. In nucleotides, the CDR3 is TGTGCCAGTAGTATAGGAATTGTTGAGGAGATCACCGCCTACGAGCAGTACTTC.

The chain carries TRBV10-3 and TRBJ2-2; 8 bases match TRBD1. The germline gives CDR1 ENHRY, CDR2 SYGVKD. V lost 11 bases to trimming and J lost 3 bases; unmatched junction nucleotides: 8. This CDR3 spans 14 amino acids. In DNA, the CDR3 is TGTGCCTCTCTGGGACAGGCCCACACCGGGGAGCTGTTTTTT. This sequence encodes CASLGQAHTGELFF.

This chain joins TRBV30 and TRBJ2-3; 7 bases align to TRBD2. Looked up from germline, CDR1 is GTSNPN and CDR2 is SVGIG (reference sequence). J was trimmed by 2 bases and V by 4 bases; bases with no gene match: 6. This CDR3 has 14 residues. This CDR3 reads CAWTTSDTTDTQYF. CDR3 sequence (DNA): TGTGCCTGGACTACTAGCGATACCACAGATACGCAGTATTTT. The full variable domain, completed using reference TRBV30 and TRBJ2-3, is SQTIHQWPATLVQPVGSPLSLECTVEGTSNPNLYWYRQAAGRGLQLLFYSVGIGQISSEVPQNLSASRPQDRQFILSSKKLLLSDSGFYLCAWTTSDTTDTQYFGPGTRLTVL.

The rearrangement uses TRBV28 and TRBJ1-6; 11 bases are shared with TRBD1. Germline values: CDR1 MDHEN, CDR2 SYDVKM. The CDR3 consists of 16 residues. Unmatched junction bases numbered 11, after V lost 6 bases and J lost 10 bases. CDR3 bases: TGTGCCAGCAGCGAACCGGGACAGGGGGAACGGTCACCCCTCCACTTT. Encoded protein: CASSEPGQGERSPLHF.

The genes are TRBV27 and TRBJ1-2; tentatively, D is TRBD1 (5 bases). This CDR3 comprises 12 residues. CDR1 is MNHEY, CDR2 SMNVEV, per germline (reference sequence). V lost 3 bases to trimming and J lost 8 bases, with 10 bases between them. The CDR3 loop is CASSFQGRGYTF. The CDR3 nucleotides are TGTGCCAGCAGTTTCCAGGGTCGGGGCTACACCTTC.

V and J are TRBV29-1 and TRBJ1-1, with D unclear. This CDR3 has 14 amino acids. Germline V gene data show CDR1 as SQVTM and CDR2 as ANQGSEA. The V end was cut by 3 bases, the J end by 12 bases, with 23 bases between. The CDR3 protein is CSVDAGRVLAETFF. CDR3 nucleotide sequence: TGCAGCGTTGACGCGGGTAGGGTCCTGGCCGAGACTTTCTTT.

The chain carries TRBV4-1 and TRBJ2-7; D is unclear. The V gene lost 1 base and the J gene lost 5 bases, with 9 bases spanning the gap. Germline V lookup: CDR1 MGHRA, CDR2 YSYEKL. The CDR3 runs to 13 residues. CDR3 sequence (DNA): TGCGCCAGCAGCCAAGCGGGTCTCCACGAGCAGTACTTC. Protein product: CASSQAGLHEQYF.

The sample holds a few counts of this clone. V and J are TRBV5-1 and TRBJ1-5; 8 bases are a match to TRBD1. Germline V CDR1 and CDR2: SGHRS, YFSETQ. V was clipped by 4 bases and J by 7 bases; unmatched bases: 7. The length of the CDR3 is 14 residues. The CDR3 sequence is CASSPGQGGQPQHF. The CDR3, as DNA: TGCGCCAGCAGCCCTGGACAGGGAGGCCAGCCCCAGCATTTT.

The rearrangement uses TRBV14 and TRBJ1-6, with 9 bases aligning to TRBD1. Per germline, CDR1 SGHDN and CDR2 FVKESK. The junction had 4 bases not matched to a gene; V was cut back by 4 bases and J by 0 bases. The length of the CDR3 is 17 residues. Here the CDR3 reads CASSLQGATSYNSPLHF. The CDR3 nucleotides read TGTGCCAGCAGCCTACAGGGGGCAACCTCCTATAATTCACCCCTCCACTTT.

This clone has a handful of counts. The rearrangement uses TRBV11-2 and TRBJ1-1; 9 bases align to TRBD1. V lost 4 bases and J lost 11; bases outside the gene matches: 11. The germline CDR1 and CDR2 sequences are SGHAT and FQNNGV. This CDR3 contains 14 residues. DNA for the CDR3: TGTGCCAGCAGCTCTCCGGGACAGGGTGAACGGGCTTTCTTT. Its protein product is CASSSPGQGERAFF.

The genes are TRBV9 and TRBJ2-2, with TRBD1 matching 7 bases. The germline V gene encodes CDR1 SGDLS and CDR2 YYNGEE. With 4 bases clipped from V and 1 base from J, the junction kept 7 bases outside the gene matches. The CDR3 runs 16 residues. The CDR3 here is CASSLSRDRNTGELFF. Written as DNA, the CDR3 is TGTGCCAGCAGCCTGAGCCGGGACAGGAACACCGGGGAGCTGTTTTTT.

This sequence joins TRBV7-2 and TRBJ2-2; D might be TRBD2 (5 bases). Trimming took 3 bases from V and 3 from J, leaving 11 bases between them. CDR1 and CDR2 from the germline V gene are SGHTA and FQGNSA. This CDR3 is built from 15 residues. The CDR3 DNA follows: TGTGCCAGCAGCTTGAGCGGAGCCCACACCGGGGAGCTGTTTTTT. Its protein is CASSLSGAHTGELFF.

The chain links TRBV30 to TRBJ2-5; D is perhaps TRBD1 (5 bases). The V end lost 4 bases, the J end lost 0 bases, and 9 bases lay between the germline ends. This CDR3 spans 13 amino acids. Germline V CDR1 and CDR2: GTSNPN, SVGIG (reference sequence). CDR3 region: CAWKGRDQETQYF. The CDR3 region has the DNA TGTGCCTGGAAGGGCAGGGACCAAGAGACCCAGTACTTC.

This chain joins TRBV2 and TRBJ2-5; TRBD2 might be the D (6 bases). From germline, CDR1 is SNHLY and CDR2 FYNNEI. Deletions cut 6 bases from V and 1 base from J, with 12 bases between. The CDR3 runs to 14 residues. Written as DNA, the CDR3 is TGTGCCAGCAGCGCCTCCGGGGGCCAAGAGACCCAGTACTTC. Protein: CASSASGGQETQYF.

In nucleotides, the CDR3 is TGTGCCTGGTCCCACAGGTTGAGTCAGCCCCAGCATTTT. Protein sequence: CAWSHRLSQPQHF. This chain joins TRBV30 and TRBJ1-5; possible D gene TRBD1, 5 bases. This CDR3 region has 13 residues. Trimming pared 5 bases from V and 6 bases from J, leaving 14 bases between. Germline lookup yields CDR1 GTSNPN and CDR2 SVGIG (reference sequence).

The chain recombines TRBV6-5 with TRBJ2-2; 9 positions agree with TRBD1. The CDR3 runs to 15 residues. The junction had 8 bases not matched to a gene; V was cut back by 7 bases and J by 5 bases. Germline lookup yields CDR1 MNHEY and CDR2 SVGAGI. The CDR3 sequence is CASTQGDRETGELFF. The CDR3 DNA follows: TGTGCCAGCACCCAGGGGGACAGGGAAACCGGGGAGCTGTTTTTT.

This clone was counted a few times. This rearrangement joins TRBV5-6 to TRBJ1-1; weak D call: TRBD1 (5 bases). The length of the CDR3 is 13 residues. V was pared by 0 bases and J by 7 bases, with 10 bases between. Per germline, CDR1 SGHDT and CDR2 YYEEEE. CDR3 sequence: CASSLGRVGEAFF. The CDR3 region has the DNA TGTGCCAGCAGCTTGGGCAGGGTGGGTGAAGCTTTCTTT.

V is TRBV25-1 and J is TRBJ1-2, with TRBD1 matching 12 bases. Per the germline V gene, CDR1 is MGHDK and CDR2 is SYGVNS. This CDR3 comprises 16 residues. The V gene end was trimmed by 3 bases and the J gene end by 4 bases; junction bases not matched to a gene: 6. The CDR3 region is CASSDPGTGGAYGYTF. The CDR3 DNA reads TGTGCCAGCAGTGATCCCGGGACAGGGGGCGCCTATGGCTACACCTTC.